One and the same sample provided the 17 T cell receptor beta chains below, sequenced in a study of human T cells and chemical hapten exposure. It was from unfractionated whole blood that total RNA was extracted. One entry per CDR3 protein results from TCRdb running MiXCR on the 5' RACE reads. This table holds 100,000 to 120,000 distinct CDR3 sequences, around 20% found once. The receptor set was obtained from a human donor in good health.

The chain couples TRBV3-1 to TRBJ2-7, with D perhaps assigned TRBD1 or TRBD2 (5 bases each). Germline V gene data show CDR1 as LGHDT and CDR2 as YNNKEL (reference sequence). CDR3 length: 14 amino acids. V was trimmed by 0 bases and J by 5 bases, leaving 11 bases between them. The CDR3 loop reads CASSQESWGNEQYF. CDR3 DNA sequence: TGTGCCAGCAGCCAAGAGTCTTGGGGGAACGAGCAGTACTTC.

The sample holds a few counts of this clonotype. V and J are TRBV12-3 or TRBV12-4 and TRBJ2-1; 12 bases are a match to TRBD2. This CDR3 spans 16 amino acids. The J segment lost 8 bases and the V segment lost 5 bases, leaving 10 bases of the junction unmatched. The CDR3 spells CASSGATTSGSDEQFF. CDR3 DNA sequence: TGTGCCAGCAGTGGAGCCACGACTAGCGGGAGCGATGAGCAGTTCTTC.

In this sample, this clonotype turned up a few times. The chain recombines TRBV11-2 with TRBJ2-3, with TRBD2 matching 7 bases. J was trimmed by 9 bases and V by 5 bases; bases with no gene match: 11. The CDR3 spans 14 residues. The germline CDR1 and CDR2 sequences are SGHAT and FQNNGV. CDR3 sequence (DNA): TGTGCCAGCAGCCGTATGGGGGAGGGGACGACGCAGTATTTT. Protein: CASSRMGEGTTQYF.

The chain joins TRBV2 to TRBJ2-7; D could derive from TRBD1 or TRBD2 (5 bases each). CDR1 is SNHLY and CDR2 is FYNNEI in the germline V gene. Trimming took 8 bases from V and 1 from J, leaving 21 bases between them. This CDR3 region has 16 residues. CDR3 DNA sequence: TGTGCCAGCTCCTGGGCAGGGAGTCCACCTTCCTACGAGCAGTACTTC. Protein: CASSWAGSPPSYEQYF.

This clonotype was seen a few times. V gene TRBV18 combines with J gene TRBJ1-2; 8 nucleotides align to TRBD1. CDR1 is KGHSH and CDR2 is LQKENI in the germline V gene. The CDR3 sequence is 14 residues long. J lost 8 bases, V lost 3 bases, and 8 bases had no gene match. The CDR3 DNA reads as TGTGCCAGCTCACCGGGGCAGGGGGCGGAAGGCTACACCTTC. Translation: CASSPGQGAEGYTF. The full variable domain, rest sourced from reference TRBV18 and TRBJ1-2, is NAGVMQNPRHLVRRRGQEARLRCSPMKGHSHVYWYRQLPEEGLKFMVYLQKENIIDESGMPKERFSAEFPKEGPSILRIQQVVRGDSAAYFCASSPGQGAEGYTFGSGTRLTVV.

This clonotype was seen only a few times. At one end the junction does not follow the germline gene, possibly because of a read error. The chain has TRBV13 and TRBJ1-1; a weak D match, TRBD1 (5 bases). From germline, CDR1 is PRHDT and CDR2 FYEKMQ (reference sequence). This CDR3 is 11 amino acids long. The CDR3 here is CAGSSRGGAFF. In DNA, the CDR3 is TGTGCCGGCAGCTCCCGGGGGGGAGCTTTCTTT.

This clonotype was picked up many times. This rearrangement joins TRBV6-6 to TRBJ2-3; D is perhaps TRBD2 (6 bases). The V gene lost 5 bases and the J gene lost 0 bases, with 9 bases spanning the gap. The CDR3 spans 14 residues. Germline CDR1 and CDR2: MNHNY and SVGAGI (reference sequence). The CDR3 nucleotides read TGTGCCAGCAGTAGGGCGGGAAGCACAGATACGCAGTATTTT. It yields the protein CASSRAGSTDTQYF.

The rearrangement joins TRBV7-9 to TRBJ1-2; D is ambiguous. V was trimmed by 1 base and J by 4 bases, leaving 22 bases between them. Germline CDR1 is SEHNR and CDR2 is FQNEAQ (reference sequence). This CDR3 has 18 residues. CDR3 bases: TGTGCCAGCAGCTTAGTCTCTATCCGACGAGAGTCGGCCTATGGCTACACCTTC. Encoded protein: CASSLVSIRRESAYGYTF.

The chain links TRBV27 to TRBJ1-1; possibly TRBD1 for D (5 bases). Looked up from germline, CDR1 is MNHEY and CDR2 is SMNVEV (reference sequence). V lost 5 bases, J lost 5 bases, and 15 bases lay in between. The CDR3 spans 14 residues. The CDR3 loop is CASSPRAGRTEAFF. Here the CDR3 DNA reads TGTGCCAGCAGTCCCAGGGCGGGGCGTACTGAAGCTTTCTTT.

This chain links TRBV9 with TRBJ1-5, with TRBD1 matching 9 bases. Germline CDR1 reads SGDLS; CDR2 reads YYNGEE. V lost 2 bases to trimming and J lost 2 bases; unmatched junction nucleotides: 5. CDR3 length equals 16 residues. CDR3: CASSVGTGSGNQPQHF. As DNA, the CDR3 is TGTGCCAGCAGCGTGGGGACAGGGTCGGGCAATCAGCCCCAGCATTTT.

This clonotype was picked up a small number of times. The chain recombines TRBV24-1 with TRBJ2-1; D call uncertain. CDR1 is KGHDR, CDR2 SFDVKD, per germline. Between the trimmed V and J ends, which lost 8 bases and 5 bases, there was a span of 12 bases. This CDR3 spans 13 amino acids. In DNA form, the CDR3 reads TGTGCCACCACTGGACCAGGAAACAATGAGCAGTTCTTC. Protein: CATTGPGNNEQFF.

CDR3 sequence: CASSQFYEQYF. The DNA for the CDR3 is TGCGCCAGCAGCCAGTTCTACGAGCAGTACTTC. The chain couples TRBV5-1 to TRBJ2-7; D ambiguous. Trimming shortened V by 4 bases and J by 3 bases, and 5 bases separated the two germline ends. Germline V lookup: CDR1 SGHRS, CDR2 YFSETQ. This CDR3 is 11 amino acids long.

This clonotype has a handful of counts. The chain is built from TRBV7-9 and TRBJ1-1; D remains unclear. Germline V gene lookup returns CDR1 SEHNR and CDR2 FQNEAQ (reference sequence). CDR3 length: 13 residues. Trimming took 5 bases from V and 5 from J, leaving 12 bases between them. The CDR3 DNA reads TGTGCCAGCAGCCGGGCAAGGGTAACTGAAGCTTTCTTT. Amino acids: CASSRARVTEAFF.

The genes are TRBV4-1 and TRBJ2-5; TRBD2 matches 13 bases. Germline lookup yields CDR1 MGHRA and CDR2 YSYEKL. This CDR3 is 16 amino acids long. J lost 4 bases, V lost 1 base, and 3 bases had no gene match. The CDR3 loop reads CASSQGLAGGVETQYF. Written as DNA, the CDR3 is TGCGCCAGCAGCCAAGGACTAGCGGGAGGCGTAGAGACCCAGTACTTC.

This chain uses TRBV12-3 or TRBV12-4 with TRBJ2-3; 7 nucleotides agree with TRBD1. The CDR3 is made up of 12 amino acids. J gave up 9 bases and V 3 bases, and 3 bases lay outside the gene matches. CDR3 amino acids: CASSLTGKTQYF. The CDR3 DNA is TGTGCCAGCAGTTTGACAGGGAAGACGCAGTATTTT.

The sample holds a few counts of this clonotype. This chain links TRBV6-6 with TRBJ1-4; TRBD1 might be the D (6 bases). Trimming stripped 4 bases from V and 16 bases from J, with 25 bases between. The CDR3 loop spans 15 amino acids. CDR1 is MNHNY and CDR2 is SVGAGI in the germline V gene (reference sequence). CDR3 residues: CASSFPTGSAEPPFF. DNA of the CDR3: TGTGCCAGCAGTTTCCCGACAGGATCGGCAGAGCCCCCGTTTTTT.

This clonotype occurred a few times. The chain has TRBV6-2 or TRBV6-3 and TRBJ2-3, with 12 positions matching TRBD2. V lost 5 bases to trimming and J lost 4 bases; unmatched junction nucleotides: 4. CDR1 is MNHEY and CDR2 is SVGEGT in the germline V gene. The CDR3 totals 15 residues. The CDR3 loop is CASSTGLAGSDTQYF. CDR3 DNA: TGTGCCAGCAGTACGGGACTAGCGGGTTCAGATACGCAGTATTTT.